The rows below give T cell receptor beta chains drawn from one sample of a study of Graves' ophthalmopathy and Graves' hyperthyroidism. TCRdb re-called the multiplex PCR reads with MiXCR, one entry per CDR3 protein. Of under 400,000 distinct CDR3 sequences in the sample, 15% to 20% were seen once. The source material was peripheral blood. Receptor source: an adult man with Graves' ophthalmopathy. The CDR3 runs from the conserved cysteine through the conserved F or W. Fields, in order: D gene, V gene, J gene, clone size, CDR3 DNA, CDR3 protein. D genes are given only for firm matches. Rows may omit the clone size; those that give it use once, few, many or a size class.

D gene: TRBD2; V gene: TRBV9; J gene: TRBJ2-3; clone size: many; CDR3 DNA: TGTGCCAGCAGCGTAACTAGCGGGAGCTTAGGGGATACGCAGTATTTT; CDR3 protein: CASSVTSGSLGDTQYF
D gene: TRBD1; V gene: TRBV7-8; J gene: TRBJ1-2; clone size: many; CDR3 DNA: TGTGCCAGCAGGAGGGACAGCATAAATGGCTACACCTTC; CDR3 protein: CASRRDSINGYTF
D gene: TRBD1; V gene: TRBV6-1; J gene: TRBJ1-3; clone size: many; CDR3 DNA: TGTGCCAGCAGTGCTTCAGGGGGGTCTGGAAACACCATATATTTT; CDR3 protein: CASSASGGSGNTIYF
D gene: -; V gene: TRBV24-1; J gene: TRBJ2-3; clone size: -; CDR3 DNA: TGTGCCACCAGAAGTGAGGGGGTCACAGATACGCAGTATTTT; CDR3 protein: CATRSEGVTDTQYF
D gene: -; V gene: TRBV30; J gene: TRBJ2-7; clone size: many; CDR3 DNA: TGTGCCTGGAGGCGACGGACCGTATACTACGAGCAGTACTTC; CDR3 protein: CAWRRRTVYYEQYF
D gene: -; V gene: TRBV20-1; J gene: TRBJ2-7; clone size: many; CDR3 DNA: TGCAGTGCTAGGGCACTAGCAGATTACGAGCAGTACTTC; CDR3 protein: CSARALADYEQYF
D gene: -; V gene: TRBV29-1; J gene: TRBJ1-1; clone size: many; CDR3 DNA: TGCAGCGTTGAAGGGATCCCTGGGGCGGGGACTGAAGCTTTCTTT; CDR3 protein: CSVEGIPGAGTEAFF
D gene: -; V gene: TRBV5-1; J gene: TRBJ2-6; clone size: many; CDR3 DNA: TGCGCCAGCGGAGCAGGGGGGTCCTCTGGGGCCAACGTCCTGACTTTC; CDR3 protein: CASGAGGSSGANVLTF
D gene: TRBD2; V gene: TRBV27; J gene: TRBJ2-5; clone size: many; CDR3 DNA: TGTGCCAGCAGTCAGACTAGCGGGCGCTCTCTGGGGGAGACCCAGTACTTC; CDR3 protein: CASSQTSGRSLGETQYF
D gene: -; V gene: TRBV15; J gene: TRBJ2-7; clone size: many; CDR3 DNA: TGTGCCACCAGCAGAGAATCCTACGAGCAGTACTTC; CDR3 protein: CATSRESYEQYF
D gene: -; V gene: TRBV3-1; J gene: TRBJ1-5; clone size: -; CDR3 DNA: TGTGCCAGCAGCCAAGATCCGGGAGGAGAGCCCCAGCATTTT; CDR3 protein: CASSQDPGGEPQHF
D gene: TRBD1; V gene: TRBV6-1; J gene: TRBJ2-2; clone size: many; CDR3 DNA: TGTGCCAGCAGTCCACTCCGGGACAGCACCGGGGAGCTGTTTTTT; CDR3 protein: CASSPLRDSTGELFF
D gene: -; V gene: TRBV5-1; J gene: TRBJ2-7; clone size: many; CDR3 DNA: TGCGCCAGCAGCTCAGAGCCCTACGAGCAGTACTTC; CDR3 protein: CASSSEPYEQYF
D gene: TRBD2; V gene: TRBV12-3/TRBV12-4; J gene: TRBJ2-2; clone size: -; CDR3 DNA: TGTGCCAGCAGTTCCTCACTAGCGGGGCTGAACACCGGGGAGCTGTTTTTT; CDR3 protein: CASSSSLAGLNTGELFF